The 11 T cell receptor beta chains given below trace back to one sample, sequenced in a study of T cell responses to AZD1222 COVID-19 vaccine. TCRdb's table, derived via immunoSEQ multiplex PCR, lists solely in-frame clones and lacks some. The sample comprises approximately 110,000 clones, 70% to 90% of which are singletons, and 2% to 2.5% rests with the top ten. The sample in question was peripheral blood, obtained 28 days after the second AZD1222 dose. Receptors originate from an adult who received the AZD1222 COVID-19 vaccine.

This chain's CDR3 is CASSLGGKLNTEAFF. The CDR3 nucleotides are TGTGCCAGCAGCTTAGGTGGGAAATTGAACACTGAAGCTTTCTTT. The chain employs TRBV7-2 and TRBJ1-1; no clear D. Trimming removed 1 base from V and 0 bases from J, with 9 bases in between. The CDR3 has 15 residues. The germline CDR1 and CDR2 sequences are SGHTA and FQGNSA.

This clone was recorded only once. CDR3 loop: CASSVSGTTYEQYF. CDR3 nucleotides: TGCGCCAGCAGCGTTAGCGGGACCACCTACGAGCAGTACTTC. The rearrangement joins TRBV5-1 to TRBJ2-7, with 8 bases identical to TRBD2. V shed 4 bases, J shed 2 bases, and the junction held 5 bases outside the gene matches. Germline CDR1 SGHRS, CDR2 YFSETQ. The CDR3 covers 14 residues.

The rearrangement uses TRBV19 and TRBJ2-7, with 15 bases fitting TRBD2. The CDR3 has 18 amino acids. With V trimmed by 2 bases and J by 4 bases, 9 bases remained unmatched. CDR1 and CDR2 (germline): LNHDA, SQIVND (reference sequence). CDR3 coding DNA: TGTGCCAGTAGTATAAGGCCGCCGGGACTAGCGGGAGGTTACGAGCAGTACTTC. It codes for CASSIRPPGLAGGYEQYF.

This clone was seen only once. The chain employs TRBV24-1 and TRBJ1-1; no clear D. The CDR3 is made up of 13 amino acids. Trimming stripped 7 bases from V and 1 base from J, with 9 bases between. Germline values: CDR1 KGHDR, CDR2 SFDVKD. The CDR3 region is CATRTTENTEAFF. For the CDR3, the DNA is TGTGCCACCAGGACAACAGAGAACACTGAAGCTTTCTTT.

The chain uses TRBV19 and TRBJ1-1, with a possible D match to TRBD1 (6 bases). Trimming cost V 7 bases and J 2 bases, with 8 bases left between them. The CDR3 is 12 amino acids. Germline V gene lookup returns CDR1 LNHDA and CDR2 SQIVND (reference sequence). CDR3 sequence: CASNRANTEAFF. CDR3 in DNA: TGTGCCAGTAACAGGGCTAACACTGAAGCTTTCTTT.

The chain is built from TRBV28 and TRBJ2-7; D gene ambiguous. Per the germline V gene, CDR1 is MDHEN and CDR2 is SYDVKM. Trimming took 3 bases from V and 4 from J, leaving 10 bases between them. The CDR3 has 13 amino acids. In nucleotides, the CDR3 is TGTGCCAGCAGTTTCCTCGACATTTACGAGCAGTACTTC. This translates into CASSFLDIYEQYF. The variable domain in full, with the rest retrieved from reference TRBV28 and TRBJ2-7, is DVKVTQSSRYLVKRTGEKVFLECVQDMDHENMFWYRQDPGLGLRLIYFSYDVKMKEKGDIPEGYSVSREKKERFSLILESASTNQTSMYLCASSFLDIYEQYFGPGTRLTVT.

The CDR3, as DNA: TGTGCCAGCAGCCAAGACAAGGGGAGCGTCTCTGGAAACACCATATATTTT. This translates into CASSQDKGSVSGNTIYF. The chain is built from TRBV4-2 and TRBJ1-3, with D tentatively TRBD1 (5 bases). CDR1 is LGHNA, CDR2 YNFKEQ, per germline. The ends were cut back, 0 bases at V and 0 bases at J, with 12 bases in the middle. The CDR3 totals 17 residues.

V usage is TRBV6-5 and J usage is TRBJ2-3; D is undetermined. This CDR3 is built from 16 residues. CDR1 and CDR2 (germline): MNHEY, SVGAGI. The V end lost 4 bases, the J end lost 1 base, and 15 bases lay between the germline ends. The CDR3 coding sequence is TGTGCCAGCAGTTCCAAGAGTGTGCTGCGCACAGATACGCAGTATTTT. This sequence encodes CASSSKSVLRTDTQYF.

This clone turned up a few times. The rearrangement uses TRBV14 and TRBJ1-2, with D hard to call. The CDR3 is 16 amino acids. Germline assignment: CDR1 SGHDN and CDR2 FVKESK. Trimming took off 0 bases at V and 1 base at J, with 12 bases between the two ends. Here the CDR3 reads CASSQDNGKINYGYTF. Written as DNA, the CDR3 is TGTGCCAGCAGCCAAGATAACGGTAAGATTAACTATGGCTACACCTTC.

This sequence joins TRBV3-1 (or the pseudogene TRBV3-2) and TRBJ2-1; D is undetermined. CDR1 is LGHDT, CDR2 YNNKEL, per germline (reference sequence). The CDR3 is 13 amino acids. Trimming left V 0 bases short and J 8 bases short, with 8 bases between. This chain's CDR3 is CASSQESGYEQFF. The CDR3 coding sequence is TGTGCCAGCAGCCAAGAATCGGGCTATGAGCAGTTCTTC.

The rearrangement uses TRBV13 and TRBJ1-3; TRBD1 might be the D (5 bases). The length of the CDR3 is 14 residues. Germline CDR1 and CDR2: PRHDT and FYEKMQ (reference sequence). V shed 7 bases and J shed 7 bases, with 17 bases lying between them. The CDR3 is CASTITRAKNTIYF. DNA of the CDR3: TGTGCCAGCACCATCACCAGGGCGAAGAACACCATATATTTT. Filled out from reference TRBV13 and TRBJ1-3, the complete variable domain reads AAGVIQSPRHLIKEKRETATLKCYPIPRHDTVYWYQQGPGQDPQFLISFYEKMQSDKGSIPDRFSAQQFSDYHSELNMSSLELGDSALYFCASTITRAKNTIYFGEGSWLTVV.